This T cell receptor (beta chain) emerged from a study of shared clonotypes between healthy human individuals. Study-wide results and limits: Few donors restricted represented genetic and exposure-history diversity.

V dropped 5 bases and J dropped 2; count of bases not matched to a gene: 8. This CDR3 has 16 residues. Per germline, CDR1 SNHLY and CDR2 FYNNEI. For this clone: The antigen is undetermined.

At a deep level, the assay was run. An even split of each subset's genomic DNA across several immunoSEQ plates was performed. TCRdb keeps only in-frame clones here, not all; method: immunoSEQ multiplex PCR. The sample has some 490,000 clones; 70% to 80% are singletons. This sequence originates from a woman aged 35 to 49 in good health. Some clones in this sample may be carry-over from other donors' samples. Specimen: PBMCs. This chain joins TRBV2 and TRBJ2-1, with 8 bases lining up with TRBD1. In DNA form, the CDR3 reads TGTGCCAGCAGTCCAGGACAGGGACCAACCTACAATGAGCAGTTCTTC. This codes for CASSPGQGPTYNEQFF.